These 10 T cell receptor beta chains were sequenced from one sample in a study of blood T cell repertoires in COVID-19 (dated by TCRdb to about 2020). The library was made by the immunoSEQ multiplex PCR assay. TCRdb took this table from immuneACCESS and kept in-frame rearrangements with V and J called. Such tables lack part of the clones; where checked against another copy, unresolved V genes explain under half of the gap, and the rest is unexplained. The table for this sample lists some 8,100 clones; 75% to 95% of them were counted only once. About 4.2% of the sample rests with the top ten. The source material was peripheral blood. The source of these receptors is a woman aged 50 to 60 with active COVID-19.

The chain is built from TRBV5-1 and TRBJ2-5, with 9 nucleotides matching TRBD1. The length of the CDR3 is 14 residues. Germline V gives CDR1 SGHRS, CDR2 YFSETQ. After removal of 4 bases from V and 4 bases from J, the junction contained 5 bases not matched to a gene. The CDR3 DNA follows: TGCGCCAGCAGCCCGTGGGGACAGGGAGAGACCCAGTACTTC. Translated: CASSPWGQGETQYF.

DNA of the CDR3: TGTGCCAGCAGCCCCCGGGGGGCTTTGTCCTACGAGCAGTACTTC. It codes for CASSPRGALSYEQYF. The chain is built from TRBV5-4 and TRBJ2-7, with D perhaps matching TRBD2 (7 bases). Germline V gene data show CDR1 as SGHNT and CDR2 as YYREEE (reference sequence). This CDR3 comprises 15 residues. V shed 4 bases and J shed 1 base, with 15 bases lying between them.

This chain joins TRBV27 and TRBJ2-1; a weak D match, TRBD2 (6 bases). This CDR3 spans 14 amino acids. Trimming took off 6 bases at V and 8 bases at J, with 17 bases between the two ends. CDR1 and CDR2 from the germline V gene are MNHEY and SMNVEV (reference sequence). Here the CDR3 reads CASSHTGVSDEQFF. The CDR3, as DNA: TGTGCCAGCAGCCACACGGGAGTGAGCGATGAGCAGTTCTTC.

This sequence joins TRBV11-2 and TRBJ2-5, with D possibly being TRBD1 (6 bases). CDR1 is SGHAT and CDR2 is FQNNGV in the germline V gene. With 1 base removed from V and 5 bases from J, the gap between germline ends came to 17 bases. CDR3 length equals 16 residues. This CDR3 reads CASSLGPTGFGETQYF. The CDR3 nucleotides read TGTGCCAGCAGCTTAGGGCCAACAGGGTTCGGGGAGACCCAGTACTTC.

The J gene is TRBJ2-1, the V gene TRBV9; 11 bases agree with TRBD2. Germline assignment: CDR1 SGDLS and CDR2 YYNGEE. J was trimmed by 10 bases and V by 4 bases; bases with no gene match: 10. The CDR3 covers 15 residues. In DNA form, the CDR3 reads TGTGCCAGCAGCTCCGGACTAGCGGGTGATTGGGAGCAGTTCTTC. Protein sequence: CASSSGLAGDWEQFF.

The J gene is TRBJ2-7, the V gene TRBV5-8, with TRBD1 as a possible D gene (6 bases). Deletions cut 0 bases from V and 0 bases from J, with 10 bases between. This CDR3 is built from 15 residues. Germline CDR1 reads SGHTS; CDR2 reads YDEGEE. For the CDR3, the DNA is TGTGCCAGCAGCTTGGTTGCAGGGGTCTCCTACGAGCAGTACTTC. Residues: CASSLVAGVSYEQYF. Full variable domain (remainder filled in from reference TRBV5-8 and TRBJ2-7): EAGVTQSPTHLIKTRGQQATLRCSPISGHTSVYWYQQALGLGLQFLLWYDEGEERNRGNFPPRFSGRQFPNYSSELNVNALELEDSALYLCASSLVAGVSYEQYFGPGTRLTVT.

The V and J genes are TRBV3-1 (or the pseudogene TRBV3-2) and TRBJ2-5; the D gene is possibly TRBD1 (6 bases). CDR3 length equals 16 residues. Germline assignment: CDR1 LGHDT and CDR2 YNNKEL (reference sequence). V was trimmed by 1 base and J by 2 bases, leaving 14 bases between them. In DNA, the CDR3 is TGTGCCAGCAGCCAAGGTCAGGGGACACCTCAAGAGACCCAGTACTTC. Amino acids: CASSQGQGTPQETQYF.

The chain joins TRBV5-5 to TRBJ2-1; perhaps TRBD1 as D (5 bases). Germline V lookup: CDR1 SGHKS, CDR2 YYEKEE (reference sequence). The CDR3 is 16 residues long. Trimming took 3 bases from V and 6 from J, leaving 19 bases between them. CDR3 protein: CASSWVPGLGFNEQFF. The CDR3 DNA reads as TGTGCCAGCAGCTGGGTCCCAGGGTTGGGTTTCAATGAGCAGTTCTTC.

The chain employs TRBV5-1 and TRBJ2-5, with D perhaps TRBD1 (6 bases). CDR3 length: 15 amino acids. The V end was cut by 0 bases, the J end by 2 bases, with 11 bases between. CDR1 and CDR2 (germline): SGHRS, YFSETQ. The chain's CDR3 is CASSLGGGRQETQYF. CDR3 sequence (DNA): TGCGCCAGCAGCTTGGGTGGGGGCCGTCAAGAGACCCAGTACTTC.

The V and J genes are TRBV14 and TRBJ1-1, with a possible D match to TRBD1 (5 bases). The V gene lost 3 bases and the J gene lost 1 base, with 15 bases spanning the gap. Germline-derived CDR1 and CDR2 are SGHDN and FVKESK. There are 16 residues in the CDR3. CDR3 sequence: CASSQVGGPRNTEAFF. DNA for the CDR3: TGTGCCAGCAGCCAGGTGGGGGGACCTCGGAACACTGAAGCTTTCTTT.